This T cell receptor (beta chain) originates from a study of cytomegalovirus exposure and HLA in healthy donors. Whole-study results and caveats: Owing to their indistinguishability, certain V segments, notably TRBV6-2 and TRBV6-3, were excluded.

The primer mix had 60 Vbeta and 13 Jbeta primers. TCRdb's table, derived via immunoSEQ multiplex PCR, lists solely in-frame clones and lacks some. The table records roughly 190,000 clones, under 80% of them present only once. Trimming cost V 0 bases and J 12 bases, with 15 bases left between them. CDR3 length: 13 residues. CDR1 LGHNA and CDR2 YNFKEQ come from the germline V gene. Note on this clone: Its antigen is as yet unknown.

J is TRBJ2-7 and V is TRBV4-2; a weak D match, TRBD1 (6 bases). This TCR was recovered from a man aged 25 to 45 in good health and CMV-seropositive. Sample: PBMCs. The CDR3 loop is CASSQDGQLRWYF. The CDR3 region has the DNA TGTGCCAGCAGCCAAGACGGACAGCTACGATGGTACTTC.